The rows below give T cell receptor beta chains drawn from one sample of a study of T-cell reconstitution after alpha-beta-depleted transplantation in children. TCRdb ran MiXCR on the PCR reads and lists one entry per CDR3 protein. This sample has 200,000 to 250,000 distinct CDR3 sequences; around 7.5% occur once, and the top ten carry 6.3%. Sequencing was performed on PBMCs, mostly from graft donor cells, taken 180 days after TCRalphabeta/CD19-depleted stem cell transplant. These TCRs come from a male patient between 5 and 17 years old who had a stem cell transplant for acute lymphoblastic leukemia, so the T cells may come from the graft donor. Each CDR3 is given with its conserved first and last residue. D genes are given only for firm matches. Some rows mark clone size as missing; the rest say once, few, many or name a class of expanded clone.

clone size	J gene	V gene	CDR3 length	D gene	CDR3 DNA	CDR3 protein
many	TRBJ2-5	TRBV20-1	14	NA	TGCAGTGCTAGATGGCAGGGTCCCCAAGAGACCCAGTACTTC	CSARWQGPQETQYF
many	TRBJ1-1	TRBV6-5	12	NA	TGTGCCAGCAGTTACGCGAACACTGAAGCTTTCTTT	CASSYANTEAFF
many	TRBJ2-1	TRBV12-3/TRBV12-4	20	TRBD2	TGTGCCAGCAGTTTAGCCCCCCTCCTAGGAGGCGGGAGGACTACCAATGAGCAGTTCTTC	CASSLAPLLGGGRTTNEQFF
many	TRBJ1-6	TRBV6-2/TRBV6-3	16	TRBD1	TGTGCCAGCAACCCCTTACGGGACAGGGGAGGATCACCCCTCCACTTT	CASNPLRDRGGSPLHF
many	TRBJ2-5	TRBV6-2/TRBV6-3	14	NA	TGTGCCAGCAGTTACACGGGCAGACAAGAGACCCAGTACTTC	CASSYTGRQETQYF
NA	TRBJ1-6	TRBV18	13	NA	TGTGCCAGCTCGCCCGCTTCTAATTCACCCCTCCACTTT	CASSPASNSPLHF
many	TRBJ2-7	TRBV6-1	16	NA	TGTGCCAGCAAGGATGTCTATAACAGCGGGTTGGACGAGCAGTACTTC	CASKDVYNSGLDEQYF
many	TRBJ1-1	TRBV12-3/TRBV12-4	13	NA	TGTGCCAGCAGTTGGGGCATGAACACTGAAGCTTTCTTT	CASSWGMNTEAFF
few	TRBJ2-1	TRBV9	16	TRBD2	TGTGCCAGCAGCGTGGGACTAGCGGGGGGTAGCGATGAGCAGTTCTTC	CASSVGLAGGSDEQFF
many	TRBJ1-6	TRBV9	15	NA	TGTGCCAGCAGCGTAGGGCAGGGTAATAATTCACCCCTCCACTTT	CASSVGQGNNSPLHF
many	TRBJ1-3	TRBV12-3/TRBV12-4	16	NA	TGTGCCAGCAGTTTAAATGGGCAGTATTCTGGAAACACCATATATTTT	CASSLNGQYSGNTIYF
few	TRBJ2-5	TRBV28	14	NA	TGTGCCAGCAGTTTCCGTCAGGGGGGGGAGACCCAGTACTTC	CASSFRQGGETQYF
few	TRBJ2-7	TRBV27	16	NA	TGTGCCAGCTTCGAACTAGGGGGGACCCGTGGCTACGAGCAGTACTTC	CASFELGGTRGYEQYF
many	TRBJ1-2	TRBV12-3/TRBV12-4	12	TRBD1	TGTGCCAGCAGCGGACAGGGATATGGCTACACCTTC	CASSGQGYGYTF
many	TRBJ1-1	TRBV4-1	13	NA	TGCGCCACCACGGGACTTTTGAACACTGAAGCTTTCTTT	CATTGLLNTEAFF
many	TRBJ2-7	TRBV6-5	14	TRBD2	TGTGCCAGCAGTACGCGGGGGGTGTTGGTGGAGCAGTACTTC	CASSTRGVLVEQYF
many	TRBJ2-5	TRBV7-9	14	NA	TGTGCCAGCAGCCCGTCGGAAGTGCGGGAGACCCAGTACTTC	CASSPSEVRETQYF
many	TRBJ2-5	TRBV5-1	12	NA	TGCGCCAGCAGCTTGGACGGGGAGACCCAGTACTTC	CASSLDGETQYF
many	TRBJ1-1	TRBV28	14	TRBD1	TGTGCCAGCTGCGCGGACAGGGACAAGACTGAAGCTTTCTTT	CASCADRDKTEAFF
many	TRBJ1-4	TRBV2	14	NA	TGTGCCAGCAGTGTTAGACAGCCTAATGAAAAACTGTTTTTT	CASSVRQPNEKLFF
many	TRBJ1-5	TRBV2	13	NA	TGTGCCAGCAGGGACGTTAGCAATCAGCCCCAGCATTTT	CASRDVSNQPQHF
many	TRBJ1-5	TRBV6-5	15	TRBD1	TGTGCCAGCAGTCGATATGGGACAGCGAATCAGCCCCAGCATTTT	CASSRYGTANQPQHF
many	TRBJ2-5	TRBV7-6	17	TRBD2	TGTGCCAGCAGCCCAACGACTAGCGGAGCGTACCAAGAGACCCAGTACTTC	CASSPTTSGAYQETQYF
many	TRBJ2-3	TRBV20-1	16	TRBD2	TGCAGTGCTAGAGATGACGGGAGGCCCAGCACAGATACGCAGTATTTT	CSARDDGRPSTDTQYF
many	TRBJ2-7	TRBV20-1	13	NA	TGCAGTGCCAAATGGGGCAGTGCCTACGAGCAGTACTTC	CSAKWGSAYEQYF
many	TRBJ2-6	TRBV5-1	14	NA	TGCGCCAGCAAAACAGGGACTGGGGCCAACGTCCTGACTTTC	CASKTGTGANVLTF
many	TRBJ1-1	TRBV20-1	16	NA	TGCAGTGCTAGAGATAGTGGCGGGGGGATGAACACTGAAGCTTTCTTT	CSARDSGGGMNTEAFF
many	TRBJ2-3	TRBV15	11	NA	TGTGCCACCAGCAGAACAGATACGCAGTATTTT	CATSRTDTQYF
few	TRBJ2-7	TRBV20-1	14	NA	TGCAGTGCTAGACCAACCATTTTCTTTTCCGAGCAGTACTTC	CSARPTIFFSEQYF
NA	TRBJ1-5	TRBV19	15	NA	TGTGCCAGTGGTACGCGTGAGGGGAGCAATCAGCCCCAGCATTTT	CASGTREGSNQPQHF
many	TRBJ2-3	TRBV11-2	14	NA	TGTGCCAGCAGCTTAGGGTTCAACACAGATACGCAGTATTTT	CASSLGFNTDTQYF
many	TRBJ2-3	TRBV24-1	14	NA	TGTGCCACCAGTGATTCCAGGAGCACAGATACGCAGTATTTT	CATSDSRSTDTQYF
many	TRBJ2-1	TRBV24-1	16	NA	TGTGCCACCAGTGATTCCCTTGACAGGTTTTACAATGAGCAGTTCTTC	CATSDSLDRFYNEQFF